Listed here is a single TCR beta chain. The data derive from a study of Ad26.COV2.S vaccination and SARS-CoV-2 variants. Regarding treatment: about 20 received Ad26.COV2.S at low or high dose, single or two shots; 5 received placebo; per-sample allocation not given. The investigators took samples on day 63 after the first vaccine or placebo injection. The study used a vaccine consisting of an Ad26 vector that expressed Wuhan-strain SARS-CoV-2 spike. Germline-derived CDR1 and CDR2 are MNHEY and SVGEGT. V was trimmed by 0 bases and J by 6 bases, leaving 8 bases between them. CDR3 size: 14 residues. This table comes from immunoSEQ multiplex PCR, and its TCRdb copy is limited to in-frame clones, with some not included. The top ten clones hold approximately 4.5% of a sample with roughly 400,000 clones, about nine tenths of them seen once.

The specimen was peripheral blood, collected in a trial of Ad26.COV2.S vaccine versus placebo. This TCR came from a person aged 18-60 years who received the Ad26.COV2.S COVID-19 vaccine or a placebo. J is TRBJ2-2 and V is TRBV6-2 or TRBV6-3; D gene uncertain. The CDR3 reads CASSYSTVAGELFF. The CDR3 nucleotides are TGTGCCAGCAGTTACTCGACTGTAGCCGGGGAGCTGTTTTTT.